This T cell receptor (beta chain) is drawn from a study of technical replicates of blood from several donors. The length of the CDR3 is 15 residues. Germline V gives CDR1 SGHVS, CDR2 FQNEAQ. Losses at the gene ends were 5 bases for V and 6 bases for J; bases not matched to a gene: 6. Assay: immunoSEQ multiplex PCR; the TCRdb copy retains only in-frame clones and omits some. The sample records tens of thousands of clones, approximately 92% being singletons. V is TRBV7-8 and J is TRBJ2-3; TRBD1 agrees at 12 bases. Material for sequencing was PBMCs. The source is a human donor in good health. Some clones in this sample may be carry-over from other donors' samples. The CDR3 loop is CASSRDRGPQDTQYF. The CDR3 DNA reads as TGTGCCAGCAGCCGGGACAGGGGGCCACAGGATACGCAGTATTTT.